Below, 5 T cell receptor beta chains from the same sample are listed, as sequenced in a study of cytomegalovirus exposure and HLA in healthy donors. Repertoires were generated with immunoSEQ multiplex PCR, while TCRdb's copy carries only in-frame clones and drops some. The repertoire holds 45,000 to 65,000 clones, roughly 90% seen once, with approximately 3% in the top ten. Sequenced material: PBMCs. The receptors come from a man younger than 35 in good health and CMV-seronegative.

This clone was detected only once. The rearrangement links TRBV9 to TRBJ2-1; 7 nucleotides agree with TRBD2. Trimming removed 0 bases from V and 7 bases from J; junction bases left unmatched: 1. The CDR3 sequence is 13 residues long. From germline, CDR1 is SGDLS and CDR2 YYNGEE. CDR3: CASSVAAGNEQFF. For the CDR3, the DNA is TGTGCCAGCAGCGTAGCAGCGGGGAATGAGCAGTTCTTC.

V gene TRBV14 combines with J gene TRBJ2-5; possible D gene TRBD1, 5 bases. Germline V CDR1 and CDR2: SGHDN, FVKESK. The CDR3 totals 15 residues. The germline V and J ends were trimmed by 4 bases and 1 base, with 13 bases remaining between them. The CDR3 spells CASSPRQRLQETQYF. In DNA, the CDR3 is TGTGCCAGCAGCCCCCGACAGAGGCTCCAAGAGACCCAGTACTTC.

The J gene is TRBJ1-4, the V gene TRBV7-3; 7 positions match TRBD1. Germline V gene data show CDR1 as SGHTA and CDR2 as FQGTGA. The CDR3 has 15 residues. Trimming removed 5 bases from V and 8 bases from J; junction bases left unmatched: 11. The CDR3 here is CASSPATGRAEKLFF. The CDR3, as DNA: TGTGCCAGCAGCCCCGCGACAGGGCGAGCGGAAAAACTGTTTTTT.

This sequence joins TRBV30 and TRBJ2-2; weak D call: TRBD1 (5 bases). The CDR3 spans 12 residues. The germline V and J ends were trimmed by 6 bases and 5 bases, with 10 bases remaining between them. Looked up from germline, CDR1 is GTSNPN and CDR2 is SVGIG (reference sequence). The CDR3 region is CACLTVTGELFF. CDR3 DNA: TGTGCCTGCTTGACAGTTACCGGGGAGCTGTTTTTT.

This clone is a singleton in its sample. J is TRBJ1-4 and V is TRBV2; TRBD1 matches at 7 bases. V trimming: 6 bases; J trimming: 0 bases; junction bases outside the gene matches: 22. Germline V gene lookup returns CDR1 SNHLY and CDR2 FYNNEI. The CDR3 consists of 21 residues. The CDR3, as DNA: TGTGCCAGCAGGGGGGACAGCCGGGTCATCCGCCCCGAGGCAACTAATGAAAAACTGTTTTTT. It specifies CASRGDSRVIRPEATNEKLFF.